A single sample gave rise to the 20 T cell receptor beta chains below, sequenced in a study of glioma-infiltrating T cells. Using RNA template, CDR3s of TCR alpha and beta were amplified with iRepertoire arm-PCR. Each CDR3 protein is one row after TCRdb ran MiXCR on the multiplex PCR reads. This sample has about 110,000 distinct CDR3 sequences, with under 30% found just once. Sequencing was carried out using glioma tissue, nonneoplastic brain tissue, or PBMCs (not recorded which). These receptors originate from a human donor with low-grade glioma or glioblastoma, undergoing nonglioma brain surgery, or in good health (not recorded which).

CDR3 nucleotide sequence: TGTGCCAGCAGCTTAGCGGCAGGCAGAAGCTCCTACAATGAGCAGTTCTTC. Protein: CASSLAAGRSSYNEQFF. J is TRBJ2-1 and V is TRBV7-2; the D is unclear. CDR3 length: 17 residues. The V and J ends lost 0 bases and 0 bases respectively, with 12 bases between them. CDR1 SGHTA and CDR2 FQGNSA come from the germline V gene.

This clonotype was observed at least ten times. The V and J genes are TRBV18 and TRBJ2-2; D is unclear. V shed 7 bases and J shed 1 base, with 4 bases lying between them. CDR3 length: 12 residues. Germline loops: CDR1 KGHSH, CDR2 LQKENI. CDR3 nucleotides: TGTGCCAGCTATCAGAACACCGGGGAGCTGTTTTTT. Translating gives CASYQNTGELFF.

The chain is built from TRBV14 and TRBJ2-7; TRBD1 agrees at 8 bases. Germline CDR1 SGHDN, CDR2 FVKESK. The V gene end was trimmed by 0 bases and the J gene end by 2 bases; junction bases not matched to a gene: 9. This CDR3 is 17 amino acids long. DNA for the CDR3: TGTGCCAGCAGCCAAGATTATACGGCGGGACAGGCCTACGAGCAGTACTTC. This codes for CASSQDYTAGQAYEQYF.

With regard to this clonotype: A much larger clonotype is one base distant, so this may be a read error. The rearrangement links TRBV28 to TRBJ1-1; 8 nucleotides match TRBD1. Germline assignment: CDR1 MDHEN and CDR2 SYDVKM. The J segment lost 1 base and the V segment lost 5 bases, leaving 12 bases of the junction unmatched. This CDR3 is built from 17 residues. The CDR3 spells CASSPAGTGWANTEAFF. The CDR3 nucleotides are TGTGCCAGCAGTCCGGCCGGGACAGGTTGGGCGAACACTGAAGCTTTCTTT.

About this clonotype: A much larger clonotype is one base distant, so this may be a read error. The chain carries TRBV18 and TRBJ2-2; a possible D gene is TRBD1 (6 bases). In germline, CDR1 is KGHSH, CDR2 LQKENI. V shed 2 bases and J shed 3 bases, with 13 bases lying between them. CDR3 length: 16 amino acids. CDR3 in amino acids: CASSPTRGIDTGELFF. The CDR3 nucleotides read TGTGCCAGCTCACCAACTAGGGGGATTGACACCGGGGAGCTGTTTTTT.

This clonotype has at least ten counts. The chain has TRBV6-5 and TRBJ2-7, with TRBD1 as a possible D gene (6 bases). Trimming removed 0 bases at V and 1 base at J, with 19 bases between. Germline V gives CDR1 MNHEY, CDR2 SVGAGI. The length of the CDR3 is 18 residues. This CDR3 reads CASSYSGAGTAASYEQYF. Written as DNA, the CDR3 is TGTGCCAGCAGTTACTCGGGGGCTGGGACGGCCGCTTCCTACGAGCAGTACTTC.

A remark on this clonotype: Possible read error: a much larger clone is one base away. This rearrangement joins TRBV11-2 to TRBJ2-3; a possible D gene is TRBD1 (7 bases). Trimming cost V 1 base and J 6 bases, with 14 bases left between them. The CDR3 totals 15 residues. The germline V gene has CDR1 SGHAT and CDR2 FQNNGV. CDR3 bases: TGTGCCAGCAGCTTAGTGGGCAGGGGGGCTGATACGCAGTATTTT. Protein: CASSLVGRGADTQYF.

The V call is TRBV29-1, the J call TRBJ2-1, with 11 positions matching TRBD2. This CDR3 contains 15 residues. Trimming cost V 5 bases and J 2 bases; bases outside gene matches: 5. Germline lookup yields CDR1 SQVTM and CDR2 ANQGSEA. CDR3 region: CSVLGTSGTYNEQFF. CDR3 nucleotides: TGCAGCGTTTTAGGGACTAGCGGAACCTACAATGAGCAGTTCTTC.

Concerning this clonotype: With a much larger clone just one base away, this may be a read error. The chain carries TRBV12-3 or TRBV12-4 and TRBJ1-1; 8 bases map to TRBD1. V trimming: 8 bases; J trimming: 0 bases; junction bases outside the gene matches: 5. The CDR3 contains 14 residues. The CDR3 DNA is TGTGCCAGCGGCGGACAGGGTTTGAACACTGAAGCTTTCTTT. Amino acids: CASGGQGLNTEAFF.

This clonotype was seen many times. This chain links TRBV27 with TRBJ2-7, with 7 positions matching TRBD1. The CDR3 extends over 15 amino acids. Per germline, CDR1 MNHEY and CDR2 SMNVEV (reference sequence). The trim removed 5 bases at V and 5 bases at J, leaving 12 bases unmatched. The DNA for the CDR3 is TGTGCCAGCAGTCGTCGACAGGGTCCTCATCACGAGCAGTACTTC. It yields the protein CASSRRQGPHHEQYF.

A remark on this clonotype: This may come from a read error, since a much larger clone is one base off. This chain uses TRBV7-2 with TRBJ2-4, with D perhaps matching TRBD1 or TRBD2 (6 bases each). CDR3 length: 14 amino acids. Germline CDR1 SGHTA, CDR2 FQGNSA. Here the CDR3 reads CAGSFAGGPNIQYF. CDR3 sequence (DNA): TGTGCCGGCAGCTTCGCTGGGGGGCCTAACATTCAGTACTTC.

This chain joins TRBV11-1 and TRBJ2-2; D is unclear. Germline CDR1 SGHAT, CDR2 FQDESV (reference sequence). CDR3 length equals 13 residues. The V end lost 10 bases, the J end lost 5 bases, and 14 bases lay between the germline ends. CDR3 in amino acids: CANLEGRTGELFF. The CDR3 DNA reads TGTGCCAACTTAGAAGGAAGGACCGGGGAGCTGTTTTTT.

This clonotype was counted ten times or more. The chain has TRBV7-9 and TRBJ2-3; D uncertain. CDR3 size: 12 residues. V lost 1 base and J 10 bases, leaving 9 bases between the germline ends. Germline CDR1 and CDR2: SEHNR and FQNEAQ (reference sequence). The chain's CDR3 is CASSLEQPPQYF. CDR3 nucleotides: TGTGCCAGCAGCTTAGAACAGCCTCCGCAGTATTTT.

Ten or more counts support this clonotype. The chain employs TRBV6-1 and TRBJ2-7; 11 bases line up with TRBD1. Germline V CDR1 and CDR2: MNHNS, SASEGT. The CDR3 length is 14 residues. V shed 6 bases and J 3 bases; nucleotides not matched to a gene: 4. CDR3 loop: CASSADRGLYEQYF. The CDR3, as DNA: TGTGCCAGCAGCGCGGACAGGGGGCTCTACGAGCAGTACTTC.

The genes are TRBV7-9 and TRBJ2-7; TRBD1 agrees at 9 bases. J gave up 2 bases and V 9 bases, and 11 bases lay outside the gene matches. This CDR3 is built from 15 residues. Germline V lookup: CDR1 SEHNR, CDR2 FQNEAQ (reference sequence). The CDR3 region has the DNA TGTGCCAGTAACCTATACCGGGACAGGGCCTACGAGCAGTACTTC. It specifies CASNLYRDRAYEQYF.

This clonotype appeared many times. This chain joins TRBV7-9 and TRBJ2-5, with unresolved D. This CDR3 region has 15 residues. The V end was cut by 4 bases, the J end by 1 base, with 13 bases between. Germline V gene data show CDR1 as SEHNR and CDR2 as FQNEAQ (reference sequence). Written as DNA, the CDR3 is TGTGCCAGCAGCTCATTGACCGCCCGCCAAGAGACCCAGTACTTC. Translation gives CASSSLTARQETQYF.

The chain links TRBV6-2 or TRBV6-3 to TRBJ1-5; maybe TRBD1 (6 bases). The CDR3 contains 13 residues. Deletions cut 6 bases from V and 8 bases from J, with 14 bases between. Per the germline V gene, CDR1 is MNHEY and CDR2 is SVGEGT. CDR3 DNA: TGTGCCAGCAGAGGGGGGGGCCTTGAGCCCCAGCATTTT. Translating it yields CASRGGGLEPQHF.

The chain uses TRBV3-1 and TRBJ2-3, with 7 bases matching TRBD2. The germline gives CDR1 LGHDT, CDR2 YNNKEL (reference sequence). This CDR3 region has 15 residues. V gave up 2 bases and J gave up 12 bases; unmatched junction bases: 14. This chain's CDR3 is CASSQLTFGTTDQYF. CDR3 nucleotides: TGTGCCAGCAGCCAATTAACCTTCGGGACTACCGATCAGTATTTT.

Points on this clonotype: Given a much more abundant clone one base away, this may be a read error. The chain uses TRBV29-1 and TRBJ2-4; D call uncertain. V gave up 4 bases and J gave up 1 base, with 11 bases separating them. Germline assignment: CDR1 SQVTM and CDR2 ANQGSEA. The CDR3 is 14 amino acids. The chain's CDR3 is CSVGVWPAKNIQYF. The CDR3 DNA reads TGCAGCGTTGGGGTTTGGCCCGCCAAAAACATTCAGTACTTC. Variable domain in full (rest from reference TRBV29-1 and TRBJ2-4): SAVISQKPSRDICQRGTSLTIQCQVDSQVTMMFWYRQQPGQSLTLIATANQGSEATYESGFVIDKFPISRPNLTFSTLTVSNMSPEDSSIYLCSVGVWPAKNIQYFGAGTRLSVL.

The chain recombines TRBV5-1 with TRBJ2-5; the match to TRBD1 covers 8 bases. CDR1 SGHRS and CDR2 YFSETQ come from the germline V gene. J was trimmed by 1 base and V by 1 base; bases with no gene match: 6. This CDR3 contains 16 residues. The CDR3 DNA follows: TGCGCCAGCAGCTTGACTGGACAGGGAAGCCAAGAGACCCAGTACTTC. As protein: CASSLTGQGSQETQYF.